Each of the 28 T cell receptor beta chains below was sequenced from the same sample in a study of STAT5B mutations in CD4+ large granular lymphocyte leukemia. TCRdb keeps only in-frame clones here, not all; method: immunoSEQ multiplex PCR. In the table there are tens of thousands of clones, approximately 84% of which are singletons. What was sequenced was CD4+ T cells from blood buffy coats. The source is a human donor in good health.

The rearrangement joins TRBV6-5 to TRBJ2-7; 8 bases match TRBD2. Trimming took 5 bases from V and 3 from J; bases not matched to a gene: 9. Germline CDR1 and CDR2: MNHEY and SVGAGI. This CDR3 is built from 15 residues. The DNA of the CDR3 is TGTGCCAGCAGTCATACTAGCGGATTTATCTACGAGCAGTACTTC. Residues: CASSHTSGFIYEQYF.

The chain uses TRBV10-2 and TRBJ1-4; possible D gene TRBD1, 5 bases. The CDR3 has 16 residues. Per germline, CDR1 WSHSY and CDR2 SAAADI. The V and J ends lost 3 bases and 5 bases respectively, with 16 bases between them. The CDR3 loop is CASSDQQWDFNEKLFF. The CDR3 nucleotides read TGCGCCAGCAGTGATCAACAATGGGACTTCAATGAAAAACTGTTTTTT.

This clone was observed once. This sequence joins TRBV10-3 and TRBJ1-3; D unresolved. This CDR3 is 15 amino acids long. Trimming pared 2 bases from V and 4 bases from J, leaving 12 bases between. Germline assignment: CDR1 ENHRY and CDR2 SYGVKD. This CDR3 reads CAISELPFSGNTIYF. The DNA of the CDR3 is TGTGCCATCAGTGAGCTCCCCTTCAGCGGAAACACCATATATTTT.

V and J are TRBV7-5 and TRBJ1-1; the table calls TRBD1, which could not be checked here. TRBV7-5 is designated a pseudogene. The CDR3 runs 16 residues. The CDR3 DNA is TGTGTCAGAACCCTGGGTCCCAGGGAAACAAACACTGAAGCTTTCTTT. This encodes CVRTLGPRETNTEAFF.

This clone has just a few counts. CDR3 nucleotides: TGTGCCAGCTCACCAGGTACAGACCTCTATGGCTACACCTTC. It yields the protein CASSPGTDLYGYTF. V and J are TRBV18 and TRBJ1-2, with unresolved D. In germline, CDR1 is KGHSH, CDR2 LQKENI. The CDR3 is 14 residues long. Trimming cost V 2 bases and J 4 bases, with 11 bases left between them.

CDR3 nucleotide sequence: TGTGCCAGTAGTATTATAATCGGCGTTGGAGGCTACACCTTC. It translates to CASSIIIGVGGYTF. The chain couples TRBV19 to TRBJ1-2; D ambiguous. CDR3 length: 14 amino acids. Germline values: CDR1 LNHDA, CDR2 SQIVND (reference sequence). V was shortened by 3 bases and J by 8 bases, with 16 bases between the two germline ends.

The gene calls are TRBV18 and TRBJ1-1; 7 nucleotides align to TRBD1. The germline V gene encodes CDR1 KGHSH and CDR2 LQKENI. This CDR3 spans 16 amino acids. J was trimmed by 1 base and V by 3 bases; bases with no gene match: 8. This chain's CDR3 is CASSPSPTGANTEAFF. CDR3 nucleotide sequence: TGTGCCAGCTCACCGTCCCCAACAGGGGCGAACACTGAAGCTTTCTTT.

The chain has TRBV28 and TRBJ1-4; 7 bases line up with TRBD1. This CDR3 spans 17 amino acids. Germline loops: CDR1 MDHEN, CDR2 SYDVKM. V dropped 8 bases and J dropped 4; count of bases not matched to a gene: 16. CDR3 protein: CASGRTGTAAFNEKLFF. The CDR3, as DNA: TGTGCCAGCGGGCGCACCGGGACAGCCGCCTTTAATGAAAAACTGTTTTTT.

The genes are TRBV19 and TRBJ1-1; 10 positions agree with TRBD1. Trimming at V came to 1 base and at J to 3 bases, leaving 2 bases not matched to a gene. Germline CDR1 reads LNHDA; CDR2 reads SQIVND (reference sequence). The CDR3 sequence is 15 residues long. The CDR3 region is CASSIGTGGYTEAFF. The CDR3 DNA reads TGTGCCAGTAGTATAGGGACAGGGGGATACACTGAAGCTTTCTTT.

The gene calls are TRBV2 and TRBJ2-5; 8 bases align to TRBD1. Germline values: CDR1 SNHLY, CDR2 FYNNEI. This CDR3 is 16 amino acids long. With V trimmed by 6 bases and J by 2 bases, 11 bases remained unmatched. The CDR3 DNA sequence: TGTGCCAGCAGCTTAGGTCTTGACAGGGGACAAGAGACCCAGTACTTC. Translating it yields CASSLGLDRGQETQYF.

The CDR3 nucleotides are TGTGCCATCAGTGACCTAGCGGGAAAGCTTTCCTACGAGCAGTACTTC. Protein: CAISDLAGKLSYEQYF. The chain has TRBV10-3 and TRBJ2-5; 9 bases match TRBD2. The DNA end is a closer match to TRBJ2-7, so the J assignment may be wrong. The CDR3 has 16 residues. Germline V lookup: CDR1 ENHRY, CDR2 SYGVKD.

The gene calls are TRBV28 and TRBJ1-2; 10 nucleotides match TRBD1. The germline V gene has CDR1 MDHEN and CDR2 SYDVKM. CDR3 length: 15 residues. With V trimmed by 3 bases and J by 7 bases, 8 bases remained unmatched. The CDR3 reads CASSFRDRGTLGYTF. CDR3 nucleotides: TGTGCCAGCAGTTTTCGGGACAGGGGCACCCTTGGCTACACCTTC.

This chain connects TRBV6-6 to TRBJ2-2; D is ambiguous. CDR1 and CDR2 (germline): MNHNY, SVGAGI (reference sequence). The V and J ends lost 0 bases and 4 bases respectively, with 12 bases between them. The CDR3 runs 16 residues. The CDR3 protein is CASSYSLPTPTGELFF. DNA for the CDR3: TGTGCCAGCAGTTACTCGTTACCTACACCCACCGGGGAGCTGTTTTTT.

This clone was counted a single time. V gene TRBV7-8 combines with J gene TRBJ2-1, with D unclear. The CDR3 has 16 residues. Between the trimmed V and J ends, which lost 4 bases and 0 bases, there was a span of 13 bases. From germline, CDR1 is SGHVS and CDR2 FQNEAQ. CDR3 residues: CASSSYYIGSYNEQFF. The CDR3 region has the DNA TGTGCCAGCAGCTCCTACTACATTGGCTCCTACAATGAGCAGTTCTTC. The variable domain in full, completed from reference TRBV7-8 and TRBJ2-1, reads GAGVSQSPRYKVAKRGQDVALRCDPISGHVSLFWYQQALGQGPEFLTYFQNEAQLDKSGLPSDRFFAERPEGSVSTLKIQRTQQEDSAVYLCASSSYYIGSYNEQFFGPGTRLTVL.

The rearrangement uses TRBV6-6 and TRBJ1-1; a possible D gene is TRBD1 (6 bases). Germline V lookup: CDR1 MNHNY, CDR2 SVGAGI (reference sequence). The CDR3 is 15 residues long. V lost 2 bases, J lost 2 bases, and 12 bases lay in between. This CDR3 reads CASSYGRGQNTEAFF. In nucleotides, the CDR3 is TGTGCCAGCAGTTACGGTAGGGGACAAAACACTGAAGCTTTCTTT.

The rearrangement links TRBV19 to TRBJ1-4; D is unclear. V dropped 1 base and J dropped 4 bases, with 7 bases sitting between them. This CDR3 has 14 amino acids. Germline CDR1 reads LNHDA; CDR2 reads SQIVND (reference sequence). The CDR3 is CASSIGFVNEKLFF. The CDR3 coding sequence is TGTGCCAGTAGTATAGGCTTTGTTAATGAAAAACTGTTTTTT.

This clone was found once. This chain connects TRBV2 to TRBJ2-5; D is uncertain. The J call may be in error: the DNA end matches TRBJ2-7 better. The CDR3 is 11 amino acids. The V gene's germline CDR1 is SNHLY and CDR2 FYNNEI. CDR3 bases: TGTGCCAGCACTAGCTCCTACGAGCAGTACTTC. Encoded protein: CASTSSYEQYF.

This clone is a singleton in its sample. The chain is built from TRBV14 and TRBJ2-2; 8 nucleotides agree with TRBD2. Trimming cost V 1 base and J 2 bases; bases outside gene matches: 3. The CDR3 has 16 amino acids. Germline assignment: CDR1 SGHDN and CDR2 FVKESK. The CDR3, as DNA: TGTGCCAGCAGCCAAGGACTAGCGAGAAACACCGGGGAGCTGTTTTTT. Its translation is CASSQGLARNTGELFF.

The CDR3 region is CASSIGTGGNQPQHF. CDR3 sequence (DNA): TGTGCCAGTAGTATCGGGACAGGGGGCAATCAGCCCCAGCATTTT. The rearrangement joins TRBV19 to TRBJ1-5, with 10 bases fitting TRBD1. V lost 3 bases and J lost 2; bases outside the gene matches: 1. Germline V gives CDR1 LNHDA, CDR2 SQIVND (reference sequence). The CDR3 covers 15 residues.

The chain links TRBV11-2 to TRBJ2-2; D is ambiguous. Per germline, CDR1 SGHAT and CDR2 FQNNGV. The CDR3 is 15 residues long. V was cut by 1 base and J by 4 bases, with 10 bases left in between. The CDR3 DNA follows: TGTGCCAGCAGCTTAGTCGTGGATTTCACCGGGGAGCTGTTTTTT. It translates to CASSLVVDFTGELFF.

The CDR3 coding sequence is TGTGCCTGGGACCCGGGACAGTTAAATGAAAAACTGTTTTTT. Amino acid sequence: CAWDPGQLNEKLFF. V gene TRBV30 combines with J gene TRBJ1-4; 7 bases are a match to TRBD1. The V gene's germline CDR1 is GTSNPN and CDR2 SVGIG (reference sequence). V shed 5 bases and J 5 bases; nucleotides not matched to a gene: 8. The length of the CDR3 is 14 residues.

This chain links TRBV15 with TRBJ2-5, with 7 bases aligning to TRBD1. The germline gives CDR1 LNHNV, CDR2 YYDKDF (reference sequence). The V segment lost 0 bases and the J segment 2 bases; nucleotides outside the gene matches: 0. The CDR3 contains 14 residues. DNA for the CDR3: TGTGCCACCAGCAGAGACAGGGGGCAAGAGACCCAGTACTTC. This codes for CATSRDRGQETQYF.

The CDR3 protein is CASSPPGRVEDTQYF. In nucleotides, the CDR3 is TGTGCCAGCTCACCACCGGGTAGGGTGGAGGATACGCAGTATTTT. This chain joins TRBV18 and TRBJ2-3; D not certain. CDR3 length equals 15 residues. Germline V gene lookup returns CDR1 KGHSH and CDR2 LQKENI. Trimming shortened V by 0 bases and J by 6 bases, and 13 bases separated the two germline ends.

The chain couples TRBV7-9 to TRBJ1-1, with D tentatively TRBD1 (6 bases). V lost 8 bases and J lost 1, with 11 bases in between. CDR1 and CDR2 (germline): SEHNR, FQNEAQ (reference sequence). CDR3 length: 13 amino acids. CDR3 sequence (DNA): TGTGCCAGCCTGGGACACCCGAACACTGAAGCTTTCTTT. This gives the protein CASLGHPNTEAFF.

This clone was counted a few times. The chain uses TRBV19 and TRBJ1-1, with 8 bases lining up with TRBD1. The length of the CDR3 is 14 residues. Germline V gives CDR1 LNHDA, CDR2 SQIVND (reference sequence). V lost 7 bases, J lost 5 bases, and 9 bases stayed unmatched. In nucleotides, the CDR3 is TGTGCCAGTAAAGCGGACAGGGTGTCGACTGAAGCTTTCTTT. It translates to CASKADRVSTEAFF.

Only one count was recorded for this clone. V gene TRBV30 combines with J gene TRBJ2-2; 8 bases line up with TRBD2. Germline CDR1 reads GTSNPN; CDR2 reads SVGIG (reference sequence). The CDR3 has 15 amino acids. V lost 3 bases, J lost 4 bases, and 7 bases stayed unmatched. The CDR3 bases are TGTGCCTGGAGGGACAGCGGGGGTAGCACCGGGGAGCTGTTTTTT. This codes for CAWRDSGGSTGELFF.

This chain links TRBV5-1 with TRBJ1-1; 9 nucleotides line up with TRBD1. The CDR3 is 18 amino acids. Germline V lookup: CDR1 SGHRS, CDR2 YFSETQ. V was pared by 0 bases and J by 1 base, with 10 bases of the junction left unmatched. Written as DNA, the CDR3 is TGCGCCAGCAGCTTGGGCGTAGAATGGACAGGGGAGAACACTGAAGCTTTCTTT. It specifies CASSLGVEWTGENTEAFF.

The chain uses TRBV7-2 and TRBJ2-7; D gene unclear. Germline V gene sequence: CDR1 SGHTA, CDR2 FQGNSA. V was pared by 1 base and J by 2 bases, with 9 bases between. CDR3 length equals 14 residues. The CDR3, as DNA: TGTGCCAGCAGCTTAGGGGTCGTCCCCTACGAGCAGTACTTC. As protein: CASSLGVVPYEQYF.